Each of the 14 T cell receptor beta chains below was sequenced from the same sample in a study of T-cell memory formation after mild COVID-19. In TCRdb, the 5' RACE reads were re-called with MiXCR into one record per CDR3 protein. This sample has some 210,000 distinct CDR3 sequences, with around 27% found just once. The sample comprised PBMCs or a T cell subset sorted from them (not recorded which). These receptors came from an adult woman who had mild COVID-19 (a few samples of this study predate the infection). Cell type and time point are not known.

In its sample, this clonotype was seen a few times. The genes are TRBV20-1 and TRBJ2-7, with D possibly matching TRBD1 (6 bases). The germline gives CDR1 DFQATT, CDR2 SNEGSKA (reference sequence). Trimming removed 3 bases from V and 6 bases from J, with 12 bases in between. The CDR3 runs 12 residues. In DNA form, the CDR3 reads TGCAGTGCTAGTCTTCAGGGGTTCGAGCAGTACTTC. Amino acids: CSASLQGFEQYF.

In its sample, this clonotype was seen a few times. The chain employs TRBV5-1 and TRBJ2-7, with a weak D call TRBD1 (6 bases). The germline gives CDR1 SGHRS, CDR2 YFSETQ. The CDR3 sequence is 16 residues long. The V and J ends lost 0 bases and 3 bases respectively, with 16 bases between them. CDR3 region: CASSLDGSRGRYEQYF. Here the CDR3 DNA reads TGCGCCAGCAGCTTGGATGGGAGCAGGGGCCGCTACGAGCAGTACTTC.

This chain joins TRBV14 and TRBJ2-1; 7 positions agree with TRBD2. The V gene end was trimmed by 3 bases and the J gene end by 2 bases; junction bases not matched to a gene: 7. CDR1 is SGHDN, CDR2 FVKESK, per germline. The CDR3 is 16 amino acids. DNA for the CDR3: TGTGCCAGCAGCCAGGGCCCTAGCGGAACCTACAATGAGCAGTTCTTC. As protein: CASSQGPSGTYNEQFF. The whole variable domain, remainder taken from reference TRBV14 and TRBJ2-1, is EAGVTQFPSHSVIEKGQTVTLRCDPISGHDNLYWYRRVMGKEIKFLLHFVKESKQDESGMPNNRFLAERTGGTYSTLKVQPAELEDSGVYFCASSQGPSGTYNEQFFGPGTRLTVL.

This clonotype showed up just a few times. This sequence joins TRBV19 and TRBJ2-1, with D tentatively TRBD1 (6 bases). CDR3 length: 16 residues. The germline V gene encodes CDR1 LNHDA and CDR2 SQIVND (reference sequence). V lost 5 bases to trimming and J lost 5 bases, with 19 bases between them. The DNA of the CDR3 is TGTGCCAGTAGTTTTCCAGGGGCGGACCTCAACAATGAGCAGTTCTTC. It translates to CASSFPGADLNNEQFF.

The chain joins TRBV20-1 to TRBJ2-1, with D tentatively TRBD2 (6 bases). The CDR3 is made up of 14 amino acids. Trimming shortened V by 3 bases and J by 8 bases, and 17 bases separated the two germline ends. Looked up from germline, CDR1 is DFQATT and CDR2 is SNEGSKA (reference sequence). The CDR3 sequence: CSASVAGLWDEQFF. In DNA form, the CDR3 reads TGCAGTGCTAGTGTCGCGGGACTTTGGGATGAGCAGTTCTTC.

The chain is built from TRBV9 and TRBJ1-2; TRBD1 aligns across 7 bases. The V segment lost 4 bases and the J segment 5 bases; nucleotides outside the gene matches: 14. CDR1 and CDR2 from the germline V gene are SGDLS and YYNGEE. The CDR3 covers 16 residues. CDR3 nucleotides: TGTGCCAGCAGCTCAAATCCCCGGACAGGACTTTATGGCTACACCTTC. It specifies CASSSNPRTGLYGYTF.

V and J are TRBV27 and TRBJ2-3; perhaps D is TRBD1 or TRBD2 (6 bases each). The CDR3 length is 16 residues. V lost 3 bases, J lost 1 base, and 14 bases lay in between. CDR1 is MNHEY and CDR2 is SMNVEV in the germline V gene (reference sequence). CDR3 DNA sequence: TGTGCCAGCAGTTTCGGGGGCTCATTGGGCACAGATACGCAGTATTTT. This gives the protein CASSFGGSLGTDTQYF.

The sample holds a few counts of this clonotype. The chain recombines TRBV7-2 with TRBJ2-1; 9 bases agree with TRBD1. From germline, CDR1 is SGHTA and CDR2 FQGNSA. CDR3 length: 14 amino acids. The V segment lost 7 bases and the J segment 4 bases; nucleotides outside the gene matches: 5. The CDR3 DNA sequence: TGTGCCAGCACCCCGGGACAGGGTTACAATGAGCAGTTCTTC. It encodes CASTPGQGYNEQFF.

This clonotype was recorded a few times. This chain uses TRBV18 with TRBJ2-7; a weak D match, TRBD2 (6 bases). Trimming took 2 bases from V and 7 from J, leaving 18 bases between them. The length of the CDR3 is 15 residues. CDR1 and CDR2 (germline): KGHSH, LQKENI. CDR3 sequence: CASSPRKGGGAEQYF. As DNA, the CDR3 is TGTGCCAGCTCACCAAGGAAAGGTGGCGGGGCAGAGCAGTACTTC.

The chain combines TRBV5-1 with TRBJ2-1; D is unresolved. The germline gives CDR1 SGHRS, CDR2 YFSETQ. V was trimmed by 3 bases and J by 0 bases, leaving 10 bases between them. This CDR3 has 15 residues. The CDR3 sequence: CASSWEGTSYNEQFF. The CDR3 nucleotides are TGCGCCAGCAGCTGGGAAGGAACCTCCTACAATGAGCAGTTCTTC.

The rearrangement uses TRBV7-2 and TRBJ1-2; D is uncertain. Trimming took 2 bases from V and 5 from J, leaving 6 bases between them. The CDR3 totals 12 residues. The germline CDR1 and CDR2 sequences are SGHTA and FQGNSA. The CDR3 DNA reads TGTGCCAGCAGCTTAAGGGTTTATGGCTACACCTTC. Protein sequence: CASSLRVYGYTF.

This clonotype was observed a few times. The V call is TRBV14, the J call TRBJ2-7, with TRBD1 identical over 10 bases. After removal of 4 bases from V and 3 bases from J, the junction contained 3 bases not matched to a gene. CDR1 and CDR2 from the germline V gene are SGHDN and FVKESK. This CDR3 region has 14 residues. This CDR3 reads CASSPWTGGYEQYF. The CDR3 DNA reads as TGTGCCAGCAGCCCGTGGACAGGGGGCTACGAGCAGTACTTC.

CDR3 sequence (DNA): TGCGCCAGCAGCCAAGAACAGCCGGCGGACAGGGCAGCCGAGCAGTTCTTC. Its protein is CASSQEQPADRAAEQFF. This chain connects TRBV4-3 to TRBJ2-1; TRBD1 aligns across 8 bases. The germline CDR1 and CDR2 sequences are LGHNA and YSLEER. The CDR3 has 17 residues. The junction had 14 bases not matched to a gene; V was cut back by 0 bases and J by 10 bases.

There are a few counts of this clonotype. The chain has TRBV19 and TRBJ1-2, with D maybe TRBD1 (5 bases). V lost 5 bases, J lost 0 bases, and 13 bases lay in between. Germline values: CDR1 LNHDA, CDR2 SQIVND (reference sequence). This CDR3 is built from 15 residues. CDR3 sequence reads: CASSPATGPNYGYTF. In nucleotides, the CDR3 is TGTGCCAGTAGTCCCGCAACAGGACCTAACTATGGCTACACCTTC.